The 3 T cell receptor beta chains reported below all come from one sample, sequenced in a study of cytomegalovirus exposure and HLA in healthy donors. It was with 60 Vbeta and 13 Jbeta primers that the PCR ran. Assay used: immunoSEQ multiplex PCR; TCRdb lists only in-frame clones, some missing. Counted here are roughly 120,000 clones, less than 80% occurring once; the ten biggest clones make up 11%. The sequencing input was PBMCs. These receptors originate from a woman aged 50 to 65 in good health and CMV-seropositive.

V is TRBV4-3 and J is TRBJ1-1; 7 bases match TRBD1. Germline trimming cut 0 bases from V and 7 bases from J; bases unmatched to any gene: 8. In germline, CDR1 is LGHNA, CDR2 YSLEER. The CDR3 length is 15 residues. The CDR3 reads CASSQDLGGWGEAFF. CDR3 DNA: TGCGCCAGCAGCCAAGATCTAGGGGGCTGGGGTGAAGCTTTCTTT.

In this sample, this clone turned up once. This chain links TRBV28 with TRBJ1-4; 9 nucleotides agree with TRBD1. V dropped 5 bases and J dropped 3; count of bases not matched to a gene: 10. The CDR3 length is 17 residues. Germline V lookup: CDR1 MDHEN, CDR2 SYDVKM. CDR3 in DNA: TGTGCCAGCAGTACCGGGACAGGGAGGGGAGCTAATGAAAAACTGTTTTTT. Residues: CASSTGTGRGANEKLFF.

In nucleotides, the CDR3 is TGCGCCAGCAGCAGCGAACTAGCGGTAGCAGAGACCCAGTACTTC. It specifies CASSSELAVAETQYF. The chain employs TRBV5-1 and TRBJ2-5; 8 bases are shared with TRBD2. The CDR3 totals 15 residues. Germline CDR1 SGHRS, CDR2 YFSETQ. J gave up 4 bases and V 4 bases, and 9 bases lay outside the gene matches. The full variable domain, its missing parts supplied by reference TRBV5-1 and TRBJ2-5, is KAGVTQTPRYLIKTRGQQVTLSCSPISGHRSVSWYQQTPGQGLQFLFEYFSETQRNKGNFPGRFSGRQFSNSRSEMNVSTLELGDSALYLCASSSELAVAETQYFGPGTRLLVL.